This T cell receptor beta chain was documented in a study of T-cell memory formation after mild COVID-19. Regarding the study as a whole: While clones contracting from day 15 to 85 were balanced between CD4 and CD8, later expanders leaned CD4+.

Comments on this clonotype: Its antigen is currently unknown.

The ends were cut back, 3 bases at V and 0 bases at J, with 14 bases in the middle. The CDR3 is 16 residues long. CDR1 and CDR2 (germline): SGHNT, YYREEE (reference sequence). Via MiXCR, TCRdb re-called the 5' RACE reads, giving one row per CDR3 protein. The table includes roughly 450,000 distinct CDR3 sequences, more than 15% detected once. The sample consisted of PBMCs or a T cell subset sorted from them (not recorded which). The receptor comes from a man between 18 and 29 years old who had mild COVID-19 (a few samples of this study predate the infection). Cell type and time point are not known. The chain employs TRBV5-4 and TRBJ2-3; D possibly corresponds to TRBD1 (5 bases). In nucleotides, the CDR3 is TGTGCCAGCAGCTCTAAACAGGTTTCCAGCACAGATACGCAGTATTTT. Translated, it gives CASSSKQVSSTDTQYF.